A selection of T cell receptor beta chains follows, all from one sample in a study of blood T cell repertoires in COVID-19. Clones were sequenced by immunoSEQ multiplex PCR, and TCRdb holds only the in-frame ones, with some missing. The repertoire holds some 320,000 clones, with about 88% as singletons. Sequencing input: PBMCs or T cells enriched from blood (not recorded which). These receptors were obtained from a man aged 55 to 70 who had recovered from COVID-19. Each CDR3 is given with its conserved first and last residue. The D gene is left open where the match is weak.

D: .
V: TRBV4-2
J: TRBJ1-1
CDR3: CASSQVKQGNTEAFF
DNA: TGTGCCAGCAGCCAAGTAAAACAGGGGAACACTGAAGCTTTCTTT

D: TRBD2
V: TRBV27
J: TRBJ2-1
CDR3: CASNSGQPSYNEQFF
DNA: TGTGCCAGCAATAGCGGGCAGCCGTCATACAATGAGCAGTTCTTC

D: .
V: TRBV4-2
J: TRBJ1-6
CDR3: CASSQDWQGNSPLHF
DNA: TGTGCCAGCAGCCAAGACTGGCAGGGCAATTCACCCCTCCACTTT

D: TRBD2
V: TRBV10-2
J: TRBJ2-1
CDR3: CASSRAGGGSYNEQFF
DNA: TGCGCCAGCAGTAGGGCGGGAGGTGGCTCCTACAATGAGCAGTTCTTC

D: TRBD1
V: TRBV6-5
J: TRBJ2-2
CDR3: CASRRTGTGELFF
DNA: TGTGCCAGCAGACGGACAGGGACCGGGGAGCTGTTTTTT

D: TRBD2
V: TRBV4-2
J: TRBJ2-1
CDR3: CASSQDQYGTSGRGFLYIEQFF
DNA: TGTGCCAGCAGCCAAGATCAGTATGGTACTAGCGGGAGGGGTTTCTTGTACATTGAGCAGTTCTTC

D: TRBD1
V: TRBV3-1/TRBV3-2
J: TRBJ1-6
CDR3: CASSQEWTGWSNSPLHF
DNA: TGTGCCAGCAGCCAAGAATGGACAGGGTGGTCAAATTCACCCCTCCACTTT

D: .
V: TRBV6-1
J: TRBJ2-7
CDR3: CASSEIGGTPYEQYF
DNA: TGTGCCAGCAGTGAAATCGGCGGGACTCCCTACGAGCAGTACTTC

D: TRBD1
V: TRBV5-8
J: TRBJ2-1
CDR3: CASSLPGTGRNEQFF
DNA: TGTGCCAGCAGCCTACCCGGGACAGGGCGTAATGAGCAGTTCTTC

D: .
V: TRBV3-1/TRBV3-2
J: TRBJ2-3
CDR3: CASEAGARGTDTQYF
DNA: TGTGCCAGCGAGGCTGGGGCCCGAGGCACAGATACGCAGTATTTT

D: .
V: TRBV18
J: TRBJ1-1
CDR3: CASSPPSSGNTEAFF
DNA: TGTGCCAGCTCACCACCGTCTTCGGGGAACACTGAAGCTTTCTTT

D: .
V: TRBV7-6
J: TRBJ2-5
CDR3: CASSLAPGLVETQYF
DNA: TGTGCCAGCAGCTTAGCGCCGGGATTGGTAGAGACCCAGTACTTC

D: .
V: TRBV15
J: TRBJ2-5
CDR3: CATSRDPGKQETQYF
DNA: TGTGCCACCAGCAGAGATCCGGGAAAACAAGAGACCCAGTACTTC

D: TRBD2
V: TRBV7-3
J: TRBJ2-5
CDR3: CASSPTSGSVETQYF
DNA: TGTGCCAGCAGCCCGACTAGCGGGAGTGTTGAGACCCAGTACTTC

D: TRBD1
V: TRBV7-9
J: TRBJ1-1
CDR3: CASSTYRGGANTEAFF
DNA: TGTGCCAGCAGCACCTACAGGGGAGGAGCGAACACTGAAGCTTTCTTT

D: TRBD2
V: TRBV11-2
J: TRBJ2-1
CDR3: CASTGLAGARAYNEQFF
DNA: TGTGCCAGCACGGGACTAGCGGGAGCCAGGGCCTACAATGAGCAGTTCTTC

D: TRBD2
V: TRBV5-1
J: TRBJ2-5
CDR3: CASREGRTSGGFIQETQYF
DNA: TGCGCCAGCAGAGAAGGACGCACTAGCGGGGGTTTCATACAAGAGACCCAGTACTTC

D: TRBD1
V: TRBV11-2
J: TRBJ1-1
CDR3: CASSLETGGTEAFF
DNA: TGTGCCAGCAGCTTAGAGACAGGGGGCACTGAAGCTTTCTTT

D: .
V: TRBV25-1
J: TRBJ1-5
CDR3: CASSEHSSNQPQHF
DNA: TGTGCCAGCAGTGAACACAGTAGCAATCAGCCCCAGCATTTT

D: TRBD1
V: TRBV6-2/TRBV6-3
J: TRBJ2-7
CDR3: CASSYSGPGTGRRHEQYF
DNA: TGTGCCAGCAGTTACTCCGGCCCCGGGACAGGGCGACGCCACGAGCAGTACTTC

D: .
V: TRBV5-1
J: TRBJ1-1
CDR3: CASSRGGVRTEAFF
DNA: TGCGCCAGCAGCCGGGGAGGGGTTCGAACTGAAGCTTTCTTT

D: .
V: TRBV12-3/TRBV12-4
J: TRBJ1-4
CDR3: CASSLRGEKLFF
DNA: TGTGCCAGCAGTTTACGAGGGGAAAAACTGTTTTTT

D: TRBD2
V: TRBV19
J: TRBJ2-2
CDR3: CASSTVAGYTGELFF
DNA: TGTGCCAGTAGTACCGTAGCGGGCTACACCGGGGAGCTGTTTTTT

D: TRBD2
V: TRBV4-2
J: TRBJ2-2
CDR3: CASSLRIAGGLSGELFF
DNA: TGTGCCAGCAGCCTTCGTATAGCGGGAGGGCTGTCCGGGGAGCTGTTTTTT

D: .
V: TRBV30
J: TRBJ2-7
CDR3: CAWSTLSTRVYEQYF
DNA: TGTGCCTGGAGTACCCTTAGTACTAGGGTCTACGAGCAGTACTTC

D: .
V: TRBV3-1/TRBV3-2
J: TRBJ1-2
CDR3: CASSQGGEYGYTF
DNA: TGTGCCAGCAGCCAAGGGGGCGAGTATGGCTACACCTTC

D: TRBD1
V: TRBV2
J: TRBJ2-7
CDR3: CASRRTGGHEQYF
DNA: TGTGCCAGCAGGAGGACAGGGGGGCACGAGCAGTACTTC

D: .
V: TRBV19
J: TRBJ1-2
CDR3: CASTRPGLNYGYTF
DNA: TGTGCCAGTACCCGGCCGGGTCTGAACTATGGCTACACCTTC

D: TRBD2
V: TRBV9
J: TRBJ2-1
CDR3: CASSFLLKTSGINEQFF
DNA: TGTGCCAGCAGCTTCCTCCTCAAGACTAGCGGGATTAATGAGCAGTTCTTC

D: TRBD1
V: TRBV28
J: TRBJ2-1
CDR3: CASNLQPGTATISEQFF
DNA: TGTGCCAGCAACCTACAGCCCGGGACAGCGACCATCAGCGAGCAGTTCTTC

D: TRBD2
V: TRBV27
J: TRBJ2-3
CDR3: CASSREGKAADTQYF
DNA: TGTGCCAGCAGTCGGGAGGGCAAAGCAGCAGATACGCAGTATTTT

D: .
V: TRBV12-3/TRBV12-4
J: TRBJ1-6
CDR3: CASRWAGREPLHF
DNA: TGTGCCAGTAGGTGGGCGGGAAGAGAACCCCTCCACTTT